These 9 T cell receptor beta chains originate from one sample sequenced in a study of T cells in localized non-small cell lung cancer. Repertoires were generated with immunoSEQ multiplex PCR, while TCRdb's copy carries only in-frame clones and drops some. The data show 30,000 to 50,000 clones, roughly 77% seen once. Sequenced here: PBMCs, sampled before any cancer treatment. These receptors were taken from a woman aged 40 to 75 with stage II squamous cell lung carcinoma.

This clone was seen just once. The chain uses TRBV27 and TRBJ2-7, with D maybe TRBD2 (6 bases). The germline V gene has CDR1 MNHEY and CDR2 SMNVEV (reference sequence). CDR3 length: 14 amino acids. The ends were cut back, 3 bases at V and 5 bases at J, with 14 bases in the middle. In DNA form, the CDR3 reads TGTGCCAGCAGTTTTGGGTCTTGGGGGGACGAGCAGTACTTC. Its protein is CASSFGSWGDEQYF.

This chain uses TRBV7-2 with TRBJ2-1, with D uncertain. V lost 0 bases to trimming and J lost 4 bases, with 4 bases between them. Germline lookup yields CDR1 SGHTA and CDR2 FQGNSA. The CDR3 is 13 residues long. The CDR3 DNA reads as TGTGCCAGCAGCTTAGCGGTATACAATGAGCAGTTCTTC. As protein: CASSLAVYNEQFF.

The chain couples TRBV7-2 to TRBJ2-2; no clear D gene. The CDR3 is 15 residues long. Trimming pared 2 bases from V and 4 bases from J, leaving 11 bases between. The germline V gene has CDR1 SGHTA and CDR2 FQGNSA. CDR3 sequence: CASSLSHRRTGELFF. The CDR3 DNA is TGTGCCAGCAGCTTAAGCCATAGGCGCACCGGGGAGCTGTTTTTT. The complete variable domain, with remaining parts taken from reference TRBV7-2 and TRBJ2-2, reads GAGVSQSPSNKVTEKGKDVELRCDPISGHTALYWYRQSLGQGLEFLIYFQGNSAPDKSGLPSDRFSAERTGGSVSTLTIQRTQQEDSAVYLCASSLSHRRTGELFFGEGSRLTVL.

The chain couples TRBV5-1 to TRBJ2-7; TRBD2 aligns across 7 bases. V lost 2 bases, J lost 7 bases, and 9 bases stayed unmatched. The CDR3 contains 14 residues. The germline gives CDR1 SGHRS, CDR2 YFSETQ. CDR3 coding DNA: TGCGCCAGCAGCTTCCTAGCGGACCCCAGTGAGCAGTACTTC. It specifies CASSFLADPSEQYF.

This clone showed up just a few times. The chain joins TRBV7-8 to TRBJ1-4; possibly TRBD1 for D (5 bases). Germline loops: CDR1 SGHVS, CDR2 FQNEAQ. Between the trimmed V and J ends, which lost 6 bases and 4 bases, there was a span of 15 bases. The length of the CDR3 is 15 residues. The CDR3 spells CASSSSGTNNEKLFF. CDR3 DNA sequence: TGTGCCAGCAGTTCCTCCGGGACCAATAATGAAAAACTGTTTTTT.

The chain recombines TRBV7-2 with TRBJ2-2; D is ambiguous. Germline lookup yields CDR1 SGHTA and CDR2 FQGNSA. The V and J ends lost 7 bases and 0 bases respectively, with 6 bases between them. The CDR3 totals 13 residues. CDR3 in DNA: TGTGCCAGCAAGACTGCGAACACCGGGGAGCTGTTTTTT. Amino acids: CASKTANTGELFF.

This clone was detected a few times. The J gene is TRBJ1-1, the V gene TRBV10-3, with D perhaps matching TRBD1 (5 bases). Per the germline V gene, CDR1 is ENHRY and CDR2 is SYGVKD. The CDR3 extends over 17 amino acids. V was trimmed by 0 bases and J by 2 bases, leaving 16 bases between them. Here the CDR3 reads CAISESGAGPFNTEAFF. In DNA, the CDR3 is TGTGCCATCAGTGAGTCTGGGGCAGGGCCCTTCAACACTGAAGCTTTCTTT.

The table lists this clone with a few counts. CDR3 DNA sequence: TGTGCCAGTAGTATAGTCCGCACCGGGGAGCTGTTTTTT. Amino acid sequence: CASSIVRTGELFF. This chain joins TRBV19 and TRBJ2-2; D not certain. V was clipped by 1 base and J by 4 bases, with 4 bases between them. Germline V CDR1 and CDR2: LNHDA, SQIVND (reference sequence). The CDR3 covers 13 residues.

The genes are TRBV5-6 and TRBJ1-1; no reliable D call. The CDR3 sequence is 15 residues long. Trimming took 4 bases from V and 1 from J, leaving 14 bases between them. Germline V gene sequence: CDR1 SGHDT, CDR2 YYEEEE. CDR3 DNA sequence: TGTGCCAGCAGCCCGATCCGCAGGCAGAACACTGAAGCTTTCTTT. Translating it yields CASSPIRRQNTEAFF.